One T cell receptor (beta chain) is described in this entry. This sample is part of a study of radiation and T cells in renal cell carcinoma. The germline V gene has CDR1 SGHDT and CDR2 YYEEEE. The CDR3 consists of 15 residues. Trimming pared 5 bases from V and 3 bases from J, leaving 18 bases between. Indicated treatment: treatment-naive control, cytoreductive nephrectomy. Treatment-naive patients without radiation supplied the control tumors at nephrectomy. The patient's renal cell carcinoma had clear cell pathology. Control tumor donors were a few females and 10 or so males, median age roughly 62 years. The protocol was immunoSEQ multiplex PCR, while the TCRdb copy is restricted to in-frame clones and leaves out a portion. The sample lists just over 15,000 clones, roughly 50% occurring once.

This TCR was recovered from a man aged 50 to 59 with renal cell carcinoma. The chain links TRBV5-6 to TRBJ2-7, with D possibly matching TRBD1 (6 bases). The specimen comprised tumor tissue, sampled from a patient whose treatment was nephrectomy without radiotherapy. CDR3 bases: TGTGCCAGCAGGAACCTAGATGGGACAATCTACGAGCAGTACTTC. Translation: CASRNLDGTIYEQYF.